This TCR beta chain was retrieved from a study of T cell changes during pregnancy in multiple sclerosis. The method was immunoSEQ multiplex PCR; TCRdb's version includes in-frame clones alone and lacks a portion of them. The data show 50,000 or so clones, 75% to 95% seen once. The germline V and J ends were trimmed by 1 base and 8 bases, with 21 bases remaining between them. CDR1 SGHTA and CDR2 FQGNSA come from the germline V gene. This CDR3 is built from 17 residues. This clone was seen a single time. The rearrangement links TRBV7-2 to TRBJ2-1; a possible D gene is TRBD2 (6 bases). This specimen consisted of peripheral blood, obtained after pregnancy. This TCR was sampled from a female donor in good health, enrolled as a control in a pregnancy study. The CDR3 sequence: CASSLVGGTPQFHEQFF. As DNA, the CDR3 is TGTGCCAGCAGCTTAGTCGGTGGGACTCCTCAATTTCATGAGCAGTTCTTC.